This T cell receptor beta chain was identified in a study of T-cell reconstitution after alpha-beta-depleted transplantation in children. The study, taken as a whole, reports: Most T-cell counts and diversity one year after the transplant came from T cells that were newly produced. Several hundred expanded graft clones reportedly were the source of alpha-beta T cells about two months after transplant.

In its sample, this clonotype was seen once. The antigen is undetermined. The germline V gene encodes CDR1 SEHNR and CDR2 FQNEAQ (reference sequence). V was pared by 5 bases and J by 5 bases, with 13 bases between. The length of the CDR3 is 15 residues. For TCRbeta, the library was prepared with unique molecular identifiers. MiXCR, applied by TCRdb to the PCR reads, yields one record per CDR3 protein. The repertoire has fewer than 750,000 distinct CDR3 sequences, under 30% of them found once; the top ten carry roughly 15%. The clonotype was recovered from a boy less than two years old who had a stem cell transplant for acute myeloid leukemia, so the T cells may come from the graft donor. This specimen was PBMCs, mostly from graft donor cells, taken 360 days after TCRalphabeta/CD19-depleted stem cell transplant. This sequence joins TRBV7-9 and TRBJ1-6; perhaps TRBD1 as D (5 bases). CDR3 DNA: TGTGCCAGCAGCGTGGGACCAACCGATAATTCACCCCTCCACTTT. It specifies CASSVGPTDNSPLHF.